This T cell receptor (beta chain) was observed in a study of blood T cell repertoires in COVID-19 (dated by TCRdb to 2020 to 2022). For context, the study as a whole: Collaborator samples came from the United States, Italy and Spain and covered acute and convalescent phases of COVID-19. Where available, HLA class I and class II types were taken from metadata supplied by the sample provider and were not determined by assay-based typing. The material from the prospective study consisted of cDNA or gDNA derived from T cells, B-cell-depleted T cells, or PBMCs. The samples were drawn from the first 160 participants of the ongoing ImmuneRACE study and from 950 to 1,500 subjects provided by 6 global collaborators. Subjects who had been exposed to COVID-19, were actively infected with it, or had recovered from it provided the deeply sampled blood TCRbeta repertoires that made up the dataset. The repertoires were made available in a free public database intended to serve as a resource for research on the immune response to SARS-CoV-2. Nearly every sample came with metadata listing a de-identified subject ID, COVID-19 status, age in years and sex.

Cut back by 6 bases and 0 bases, the V and J ends lie 10 bases apart. Including the terminal cysteine and phenylalanine, the CDR3 comprises 14 residues. Only the CDR3 DNA is retained, 42 bases long and in frame from the first base. The germline V gene encodes CDR1 SGHTA and CDR2 FQGNSA. One collaborating source in Seattle enrolled patients while the patients were actively infected and followed the patients over time throughout the course of disease. Each collaborating institution followed its own protocols to collect whole blood in K2EDTA tubes. For TCRbeta analysis, collaborators shipped samples as frozen whole blood, isolated PBMCs, or DNA extracted from either of those sample types. TCRbeta CDR3 regions were amplified from genomic DNA using the immunoSEQ Assay, a bias-controlled multiplex PCR. The paper's processing steps were these. Nucleated cell counts per sample were estimated from amplification of reference gene primers within the assay. Sequence reads were collapsed and filtered to measure the absolute abundance of every unique TCRbeta CDR3 rearrangement. Productive Simpson clonality was computed per sample as the square root of Simpson's diversity index over productive rearrangements. TCRdb obtained this table from immuneACCESS and retained in-frame rearrangements with V and J assigned. These tables miss some clones; where compared with another copy, unresolved V genes account for less than half of the shortfall, and the remainder is unexplained. The V and J calls and clone size come from that table; D and trimming were worked out from the DNA. The sample yields about 210,000 clones; around 83% were counted once. The ten largest clones add up to 4.5% to 5.5% of the sample.

Beyond this particular receptor, the publication reports: How much clinical and demographic metadata was included differed by source and by participant, and the metadata was provided uncurated.

This clone was detected only a few times. Its antigen is still unknown. No base qualities exist here, and no much larger clone lies one base off it. The sequencing input was peripheral blood. The receptor comes from a woman between 65 and 79 years old with COVID-19, enrolled during active disease. The receptor chain draws on TRBV7-2 and TRBJ2-3, with no D gene named confidently. In nucleotide form, the sequence is TGTGCCAGCAGGCTTAGCCCTAGCACAGATACGCAGTATTTT. The translation is CASRLSPSTDTQYF.